The 24 T cell receptor beta chains in this list originate from one sample, sequenced in a study of T cells expressing NK-cell markers. TCRdb reworked the 5' RACE reads into one entry per CDR3 protein, no DNA. The sample table includes a few hundred thousand distinct CDR3 sequences. Sequencing input: blood T cells: a sorted CD56 or NKG2C T cell subset, CD4+ or CD8+ T cells, or bulk PBMC T cells (not recorded which). Every receptor here comes from a man aged 18 to 35 in good health.

The V and J genes are TRBV7-9 and TRBJ2-3. CDR3 length: 13 residues. Germline V gene lookup returns CDR1 SEHNR and CDR2 FQNEAQ (reference sequence). CDR3 loop: CAAFNPGPDTQYF.

The V gene is TRBV6-5, the J gene TRBJ2-3; TCRdb designates TRBD2, a call that cannot be tested without DNA. Per the germline V gene, CDR1 is MNHEY and CDR2 is SVGAGI. This CDR3 spans 17 amino acids. Here the CDR3 reads CASSYTSGVENLYTQYF.

This chain uses TRBV15 with TRBJ2-2; TCRdb's assignment of TRBD1 cannot be checked, as there is no DNA. The CDR3 extends over 15 amino acids. CDR1 is LNHNV, CDR2 YYDKDF, per germline (reference sequence). The CDR3 region is CATSSPGRNTGELFF.

The chain links TRBV29-1 to TRBJ1-3; without DNA, the TCRdb call of TRBD1 cannot be checked. Germline assignment: CDR1 SQVTM and CDR2 ANQGSEA. There are 14 residues in the CDR3. The CDR3: CSVDLRGAGNTIYF.

This chain joins TRBV20-1 and TRBJ1-1. Per germline, CDR1 DFQATT and CDR2 SNEGSKA (reference sequence). The CDR3 is 15 residues long. CDR3 residues: CSARDRYSMNTEAFF.

The CDR3 here is CASSADRGLNTEAFF. This sequence joins TRBV5-1 and TRBJ1-1; with no DNA, the TCRdb D assignment of TRBD1 cannot be verified. The CDR3 is 15 residues long. Germline CDR1 SGHRS, CDR2 YFSETQ.

The chain links TRBV6-4 to TRBJ2-1; TCRdb picks TRBD1, but there is no DNA to check that call. The germline CDR1 and CDR2 sequences are MRHNA and SNTAGT. CDR3 size: 15 residues. CDR3 in amino acids: CASSDAQGPLNEQFF.

The gene calls are TRBV12-3 or TRBV12-4 and TRBJ1-2; TCRdb's D call of TRBD1 is untestable without DNA. This CDR3 region has 15 residues. CDR3 in amino acids: CASRPGSLGNYGYTF.

The chain couples TRBV7-3 to TRBJ2-1; TCRdb returns TRBD1, unconfirmable since there is no DNA. The CDR3 has 18 residues. The germline gives CDR1 SGHTA, CDR2 FQGTGA. The chain's CDR3 is CASSLISLSGRGYNEQFF.

V usage is TRBV25-1 and J usage is TRBJ2-5; the D call of TRBD1 rests on TCRdb alone, since no DNA is present to check it. The CDR3 is 15 residues long. Per the germline V gene, CDR1 is MGHDK and CDR2 is SYGVNS. CDR3 in amino acids: CASSPTGWFQETQYF.

The chain combines TRBV20-1 with TRBJ2-3; absent DNA, TCRdb's TRBD1 call cannot be checked. CDR1 is DFQATT, CDR2 SNEGSKA, per germline (reference sequence). This CDR3 spans 15 amino acids. The CDR3 reads CSAHRDTITTDTQYF.

This sequence joins TRBV12-3 or TRBV12-4 and TRBJ1-5; TCRdb names TRBD1, which stays unverified in the absence of DNA. This CDR3 has 13 amino acids. This chain's CDR3 is CASSHGGEEPQHF.

The gene calls are TRBV5-1 and TRBJ2-1. CDR1 and CDR2 from the germline V gene are SGHRS and YFSETQ. CDR3 size: 16 residues. CDR3 protein: CASSTTSGTLYNEQFF.

The chain combines TRBV11-1 with TRBJ2-5; TCRdb indicates TRBD2, and absent DNA this call remains unverified. The CDR3 loop spans 13 amino acids. Germline V gene data show CDR1 as SGHAT and CDR2 as FQDESV (reference sequence). CDR3 amino acids: CASSGLIGETQYF. The whole variable domain, remainder taken from reference TRBV11-1 and TRBJ2-5, is EAEVAQSPRYKITEKSQAVAFWCDPISGHATLYWYRQILGQGPELLVQFQDESVVDDSQLPKDRFSAERLKGVDSTLKIQPAELGDSAMYLCASSGLIGETQYFGPGTRLLVL.

The chain recombines TRBV20-1 with TRBJ2-1; TCRdb designates TRBD1, a call that cannot be tested without DNA. The V gene's germline CDR1 is DFQATT and CDR2 SNEGSKA (reference sequence). The CDR3 extends over 11 amino acids. The CDR3 spells CSALTGEEQFF.

V gene TRBV9 combines with J gene TRBJ2-2; the TRBD2 assignment by TCRdb is unverifiable without DNA. The CDR3 is 14 residues long. CDR1 and CDR2 from the germline V gene are SGDLS and YYNGEE. CDR3 protein: CASSDSPRPGELFF.

The chain carries TRBV15 and TRBJ2-1; the D call of TRBD1 rests on TCRdb alone, since no DNA is present to check it. This CDR3 is 16 amino acids long. Per germline, CDR1 LNHNV and CDR2 YYDKDF (reference sequence). CDR3 sequence: CATSRDIGQGVNEQFF.

The chain couples TRBV7-6 to TRBJ1-2; the D call from TCRdb, TRBD1, cannot be confirmed without DNA. This CDR3 comprises 14 residues. Germline V lookup: CDR1 SGHVS, CDR2 FNYEAQ. CDR3 residues: CASSSGRGMHGYTF.

The chain uses TRBV7-2 and TRBJ2-1; absent DNA, TCRdb's TRBD1 call cannot be checked. CDR3 length equals 17 residues. Looked up from germline, CDR1 is SGHTA and CDR2 is FQGNSA. CDR3 loop: CASSLAVWGPTYNEQFF.

V gene TRBV6-1 combines with J gene TRBJ2-1; the D call of TRBD1 rests on TCRdb alone, since no DNA is present to check it. This CDR3 spans 16 amino acids. Germline V gene sequence: CDR1 MNHNS, CDR2 SASEGT. This CDR3 reads CASSSRREGPYNEQFF.

The rearrangement links TRBV11-2 to TRBJ2-3. Germline V lookup: CDR1 SGHAT, CDR2 FQNNGV. CDR3 size: 14 residues. CDR3 amino acids: CASSYPTYTDTQYF.

V is TRBV4-3 and J is TRBJ2-1; the TCRdb call, TRBD1, lacks DNA for checking. Germline V gives CDR1 LGHNA, CDR2 YSLEER. The CDR3 spans 15 residues. CDR3 in amino acids: CASSQDEVAPNEQFF.

J is TRBJ2-7 and V is TRBV28; TCRdb reports TRBD2, a call that lacks DNA to check it against. CDR1 and CDR2 from the germline V gene are MDHEN and SYDVKM. This CDR3 spans 18 amino acids. The CDR3 sequence is CASSRGLAGGRSSYEQYF. The variable domain in full, completed from reference TRBV28 and TRBJ2-7, reads DVKVTQSSRYLVKRTGEKVFLECVQDMDHENMFWYRQDPGLGLRLIYFSYDVKMKEKGDIPEGYSVSREKKERFSLILESASTNQTSMYLCASSRGLAGGRSSYEQYFGPGTRLTVT.

This chain links TRBV6-5 with TRBJ2-1. The length of the CDR3 is 15 residues. Germline loops: CDR1 MNHEY, CDR2 SVGAGI. The CDR3 reads CASSYSGQRPNEQFF.